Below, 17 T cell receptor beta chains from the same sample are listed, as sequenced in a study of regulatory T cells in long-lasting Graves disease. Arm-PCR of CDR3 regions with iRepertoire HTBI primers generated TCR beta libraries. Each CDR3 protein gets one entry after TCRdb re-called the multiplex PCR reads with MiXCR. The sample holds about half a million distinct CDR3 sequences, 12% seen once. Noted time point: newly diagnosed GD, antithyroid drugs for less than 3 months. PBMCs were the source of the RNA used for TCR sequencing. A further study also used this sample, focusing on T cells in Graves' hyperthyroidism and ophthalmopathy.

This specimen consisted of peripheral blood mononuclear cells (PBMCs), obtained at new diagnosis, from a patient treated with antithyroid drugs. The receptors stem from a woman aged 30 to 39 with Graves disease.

CDR3 in amino acids: CASSEPRTQGALTDTQYF. The CDR3 nucleotides read TGCGCCAGCAGTGAGCCTAGGACACAGGGGGCCCTCACAGATACGCAGTATTTT. The chain carries TRBV10-2 and TRBJ2-3; the match to TRBD1 covers 9 bases. CDR1 WSHSY and CDR2 SAAADI come from the germline V gene. This CDR3 region has 18 residues. V dropped 2 bases and J dropped 2; count of bases not matched to a gene: 11.

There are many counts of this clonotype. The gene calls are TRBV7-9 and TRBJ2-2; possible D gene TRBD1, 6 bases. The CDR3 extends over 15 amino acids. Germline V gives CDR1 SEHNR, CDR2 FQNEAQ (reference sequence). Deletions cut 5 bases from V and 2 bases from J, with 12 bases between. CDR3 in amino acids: CASSPGTHNTGELFF. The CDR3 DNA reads TGTGCCAGCAGCCCCGGGACACATAACACCGGGGAGCTGTTTTTT. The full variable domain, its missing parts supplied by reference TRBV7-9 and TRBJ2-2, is DTGVSQNPRHKITKRGQNVTFRCDPISEHNRLYWYRQTLGQGPEFLTYFQNEAQLEKSRLLSDRFSAERPKGSFSTLEIQRTEQGDSAMYLCASSPGTHNTGELFFGEGSRLTVL.

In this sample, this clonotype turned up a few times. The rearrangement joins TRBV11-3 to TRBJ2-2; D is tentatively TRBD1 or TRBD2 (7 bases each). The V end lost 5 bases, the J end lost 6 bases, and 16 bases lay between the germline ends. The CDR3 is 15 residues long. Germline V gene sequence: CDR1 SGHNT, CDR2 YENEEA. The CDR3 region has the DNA TGTGCCAGCAGCAACCAGGGGGGGATGGCCGGGGAGCTGTTTTTT. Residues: CASSNQGGMAGELFF. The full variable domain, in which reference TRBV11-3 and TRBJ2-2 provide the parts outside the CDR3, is EAGVVQSPRYKIIEKKQPVAFWCNPISGHNTLYWYLQNLGQGPELLIRYENEEAVDDSQLPKDRFSAERLKGVDSTLKIQPAELGDSAVYLCASSNQGGMAGELFFGEGSRLTVL.

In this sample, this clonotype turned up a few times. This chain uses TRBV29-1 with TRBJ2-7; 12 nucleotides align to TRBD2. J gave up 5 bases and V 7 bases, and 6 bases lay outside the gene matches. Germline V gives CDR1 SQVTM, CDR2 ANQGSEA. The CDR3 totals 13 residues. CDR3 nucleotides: TGCAGCGCAATGACTAGCGGGAGCAACGAGCAGTACTTC. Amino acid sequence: CSAMTSGSNEQYF.

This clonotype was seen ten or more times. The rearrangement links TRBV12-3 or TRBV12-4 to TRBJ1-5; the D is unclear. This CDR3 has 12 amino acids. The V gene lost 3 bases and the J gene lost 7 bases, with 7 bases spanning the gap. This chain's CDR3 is CASSFQTQPQHF. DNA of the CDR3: TGTGCCAGCAGTTTTCAGACCCAGCCCCAGCATTTT.

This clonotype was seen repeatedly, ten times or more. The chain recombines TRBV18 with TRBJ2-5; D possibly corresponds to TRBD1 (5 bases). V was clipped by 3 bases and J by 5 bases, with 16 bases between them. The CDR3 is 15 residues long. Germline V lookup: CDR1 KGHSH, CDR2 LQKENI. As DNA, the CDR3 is TGTGCCAGCTCACCGCAAAAGGGGCAGGTGGAGACCCAGTACTTC. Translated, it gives CASSPQKGQVETQYF.

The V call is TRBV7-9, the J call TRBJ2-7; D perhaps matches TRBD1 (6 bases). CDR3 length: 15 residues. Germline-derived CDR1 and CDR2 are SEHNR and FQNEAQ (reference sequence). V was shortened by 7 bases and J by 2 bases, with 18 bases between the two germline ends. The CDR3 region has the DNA TGTGCCAGCACGAAAACAGGGTTAGGGGCCTACGAGCAGTACTTC. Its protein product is CASTKTGLGAYEQYF.

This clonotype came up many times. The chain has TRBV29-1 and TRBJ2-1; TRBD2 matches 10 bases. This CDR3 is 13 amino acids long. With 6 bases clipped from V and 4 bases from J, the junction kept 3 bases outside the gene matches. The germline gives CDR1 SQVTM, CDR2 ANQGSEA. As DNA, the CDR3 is TGCAGCGTCTGGACTAGCGGTTACAATGAGCAGTTCTTC. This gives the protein CSVWTSGYNEQFF.

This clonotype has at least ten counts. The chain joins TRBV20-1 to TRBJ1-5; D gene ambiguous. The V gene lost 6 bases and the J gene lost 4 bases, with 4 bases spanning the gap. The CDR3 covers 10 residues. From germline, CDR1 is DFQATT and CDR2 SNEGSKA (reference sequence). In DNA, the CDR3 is TGCAGTGCGGGGAATCAGCCCCAGCATTTT. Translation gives CSAGNQPQHF.

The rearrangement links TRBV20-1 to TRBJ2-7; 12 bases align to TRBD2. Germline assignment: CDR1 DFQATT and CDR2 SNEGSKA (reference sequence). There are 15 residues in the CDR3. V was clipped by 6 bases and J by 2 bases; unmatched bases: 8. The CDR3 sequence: CSATGLAGGPYEQYF. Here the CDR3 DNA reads TGCAGTGCAACAGGTCTAGCGGGAGGGCCCTACGAGCAGTACTTC.

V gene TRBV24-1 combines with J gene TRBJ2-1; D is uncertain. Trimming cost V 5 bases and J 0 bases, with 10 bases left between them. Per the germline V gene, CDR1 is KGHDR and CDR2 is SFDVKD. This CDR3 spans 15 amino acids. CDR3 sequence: CATSAGGFSYNEQFF. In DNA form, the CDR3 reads TGTGCCACCAGTGCTGGCGGATTCTCCTACAATGAGCAGTTCTTC.

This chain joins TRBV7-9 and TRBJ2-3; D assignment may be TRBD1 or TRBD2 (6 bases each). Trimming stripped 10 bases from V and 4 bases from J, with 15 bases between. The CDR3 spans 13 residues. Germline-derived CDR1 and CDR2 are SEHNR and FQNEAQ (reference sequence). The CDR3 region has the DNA TGTGCCACTGGCCAGGGGAGGCCAGATACGCAGTATTTT. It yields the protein CATGQGRPDTQYF.

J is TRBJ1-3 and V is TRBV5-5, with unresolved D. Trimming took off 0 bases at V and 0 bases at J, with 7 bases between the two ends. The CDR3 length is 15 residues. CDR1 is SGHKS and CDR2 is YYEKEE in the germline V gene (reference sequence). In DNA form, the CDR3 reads TGTGCCAGCAGCTTGGGCAGGATCTCTGGAAACACCATATATTTT. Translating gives CASSLGRISGNTIYF. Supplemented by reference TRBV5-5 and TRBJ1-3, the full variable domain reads DAGVTQSPTHLIKTRGQQVTLRCSPISGHKSVSWYQQVLGQGPQFIFQYYEKEERGRGNFPDRFSARQFPNYSSELNVNALLLGDSALYLCASSLGRISGNTIYFGEGSWLTVV.

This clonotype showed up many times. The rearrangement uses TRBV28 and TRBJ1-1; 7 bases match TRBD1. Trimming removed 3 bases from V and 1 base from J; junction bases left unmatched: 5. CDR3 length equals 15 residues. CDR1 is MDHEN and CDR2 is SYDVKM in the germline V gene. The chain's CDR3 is CASSFSSGGNTEAFF. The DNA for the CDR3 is TGTGCCAGCAGTTTCTCCTCAGGGGGGAACACTGAAGCTTTCTTT.

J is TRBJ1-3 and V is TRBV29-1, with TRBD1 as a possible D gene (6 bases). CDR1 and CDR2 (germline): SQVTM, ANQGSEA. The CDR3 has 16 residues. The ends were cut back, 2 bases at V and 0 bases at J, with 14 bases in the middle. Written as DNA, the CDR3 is TGCAGCGTTGAATCAGGGCAGGGGCTCTCTGGAAACACCATATATTTT. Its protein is CSVESGQGLSGNTIYF.

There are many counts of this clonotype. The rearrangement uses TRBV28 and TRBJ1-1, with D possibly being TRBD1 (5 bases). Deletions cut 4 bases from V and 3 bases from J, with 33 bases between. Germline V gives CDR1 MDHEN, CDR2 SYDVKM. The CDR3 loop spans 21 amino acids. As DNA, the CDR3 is TGTGCCAGCAGTTCGGCCGGGAGGTCCTTTATTCTTTTACGCAGGGACACTGAAGCTTTCTTT. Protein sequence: CASSSAGRSFILLRRDTEAFF.

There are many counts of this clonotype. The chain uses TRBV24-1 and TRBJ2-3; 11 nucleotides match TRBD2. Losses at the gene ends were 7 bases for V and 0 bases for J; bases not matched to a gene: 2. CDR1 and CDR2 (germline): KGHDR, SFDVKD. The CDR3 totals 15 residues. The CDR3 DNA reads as TGTGCCACCAGAGGGACTAGCGGCAGCACAGATACGCAGTATTTT. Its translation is CATRGTSGSTDTQYF.